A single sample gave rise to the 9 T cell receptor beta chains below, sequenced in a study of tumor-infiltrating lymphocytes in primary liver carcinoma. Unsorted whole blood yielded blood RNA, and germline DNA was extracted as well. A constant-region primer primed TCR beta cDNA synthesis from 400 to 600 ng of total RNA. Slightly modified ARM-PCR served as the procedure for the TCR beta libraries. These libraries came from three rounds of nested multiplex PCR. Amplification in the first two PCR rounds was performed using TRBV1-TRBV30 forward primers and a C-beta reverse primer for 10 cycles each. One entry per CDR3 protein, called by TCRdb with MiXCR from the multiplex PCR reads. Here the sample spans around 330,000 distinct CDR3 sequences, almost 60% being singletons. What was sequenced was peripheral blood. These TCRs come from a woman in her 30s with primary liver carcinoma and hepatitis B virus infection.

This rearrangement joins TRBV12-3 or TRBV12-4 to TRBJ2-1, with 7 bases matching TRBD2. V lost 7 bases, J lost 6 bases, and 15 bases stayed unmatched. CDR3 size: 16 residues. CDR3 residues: CASTPVGAGAGNEQFF. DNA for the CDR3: TGTGCCAGCACTCCCGTTGGGGCGGGAGCCGGCAATGAGCAGTTCTTC.

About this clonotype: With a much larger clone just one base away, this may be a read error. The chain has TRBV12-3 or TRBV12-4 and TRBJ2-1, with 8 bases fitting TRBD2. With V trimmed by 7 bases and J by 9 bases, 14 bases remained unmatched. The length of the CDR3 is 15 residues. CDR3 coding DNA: TGTGCCAGCACCGCACGACTAGCGAGAGGGCTTGAGCAGTTCTTC. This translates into CASTARLARGLEQFF.

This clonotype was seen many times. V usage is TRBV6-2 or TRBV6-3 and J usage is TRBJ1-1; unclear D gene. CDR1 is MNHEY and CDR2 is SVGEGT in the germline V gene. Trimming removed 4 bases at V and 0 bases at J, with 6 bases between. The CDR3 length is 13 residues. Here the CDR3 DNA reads TGTGCCAGCAGTTTAAGAGTGAACACTGAAGCTTTCTTT. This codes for CASSLRVNTEAFF.

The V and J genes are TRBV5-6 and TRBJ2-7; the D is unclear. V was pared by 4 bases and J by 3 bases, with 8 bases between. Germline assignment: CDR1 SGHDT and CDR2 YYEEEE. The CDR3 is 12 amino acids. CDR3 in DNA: TGTGCCAGCAGCATCCGTTTCTACGAGCAGTACTTC. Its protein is CASSIRFYEQYF.

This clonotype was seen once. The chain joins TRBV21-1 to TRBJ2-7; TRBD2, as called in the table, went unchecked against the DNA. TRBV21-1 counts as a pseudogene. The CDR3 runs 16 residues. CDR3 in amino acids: CASSKGGGNAVREQYF. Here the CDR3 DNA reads TGTGCCAGCAGCAAAGGAGGCGGGAACGCAGTACGCGAGCAGTACTTC.

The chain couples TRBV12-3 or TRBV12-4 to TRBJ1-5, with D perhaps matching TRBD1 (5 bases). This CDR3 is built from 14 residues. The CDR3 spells CVSSSRQTNQPQHF. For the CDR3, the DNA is TGTGTTAGTAGCTCAAGACAGACTAATCAGCCCCAGCATTTT.

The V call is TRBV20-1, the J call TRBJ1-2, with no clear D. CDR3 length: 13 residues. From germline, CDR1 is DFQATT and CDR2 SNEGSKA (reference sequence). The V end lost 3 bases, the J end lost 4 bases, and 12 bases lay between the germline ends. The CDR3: CSARFGISYGYTF. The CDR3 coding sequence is TGCAGTGCTAGGTTTGGGATTAGCTATGGCTACACCTTC.

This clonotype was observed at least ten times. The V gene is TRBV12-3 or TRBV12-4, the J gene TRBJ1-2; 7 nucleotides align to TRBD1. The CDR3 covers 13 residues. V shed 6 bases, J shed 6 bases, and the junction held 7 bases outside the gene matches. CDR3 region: CASSYRGGDGYTF. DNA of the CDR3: TGTGCCAGCAGCTACAGGGGAGGAGATGGCTACACCTTC.

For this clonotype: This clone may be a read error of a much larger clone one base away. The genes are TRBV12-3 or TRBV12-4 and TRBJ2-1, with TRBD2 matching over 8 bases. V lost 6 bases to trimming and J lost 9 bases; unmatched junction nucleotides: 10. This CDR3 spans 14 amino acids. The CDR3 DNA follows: TGTGCCAGCAGCCTGGGACTAGAGGGCGGTGAGCAGTTCTTC. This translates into CASSLGLEGGEQFF.